This passage covers 10 T cell receptor beta chains from one sample sequenced in a study of T cells in Graves' hyperthyroidism and ophthalmopathy. The source material, RNA transcripts, was used to amplify TCR beta CDR3 regions. The primer set for the first-round RT-PCR of the TCR CDR3 was HTBI. Using its own MiXCR run on the multiplex PCR reads, TCRdb lists one record per CDR3 protein. Counted here are roughly 500,000 distinct CDR3 sequences, approximately 23% occurring once; the ten biggest clones make up under 55%. The specimen sequenced was blood. The receptor set was obtained from a woman in her 70s with Graves' ophthalmopathy.

This clonotype was seen only once. CDR3 sequence (DNA): TGCGCCAGCAGCTTGGGTGGGGGTTCAAATAGCAATCAGCCCCAGCATTTT. It yields the protein CASSLGGGSNSNQPQHF. The chain has TRBV5-1 and TRBJ1-5, with TRBD1 as a possible D gene (5 bases). There are 17 residues in the CDR3. Germline V gene lookup returns CDR1 SGHRS and CDR2 YFSETQ. The V and J ends lost 0 bases and 0 bases respectively, with 13 bases between them.

The rearrangement links TRBV20-1 to TRBJ1-5; maybe TRBD1 (6 bases). There are 14 residues in the CDR3. Germline V gives CDR1 DFQATT, CDR2 SNEGSKA (reference sequence). V was shortened by 6 bases and J by 3 bases, with 15 bases between the two germline ends. The CDR3 sequence: CSAAGWGANQPQHF. The CDR3 nucleotides are TGCAGTGCCGCGGGTTGGGGGGCCAATCAGCCCCAGCATTTT.

J is TRBJ2-2 and V is TRBV5-1; tentatively, D is TRBD1 (6 bases). The CDR3 is 15 amino acids. CDR1 and CDR2 from the germline V gene are SGHRS and YFSETQ. V was clipped by 3 bases and J by 7 bases, with 16 bases between them. CDR3 nucleotide sequence: TGCGCCAGCAGCTCGGTACAGGGCTCGTTCGGGGAGCTGTTTTTT. As protein: CASSSVQGSFGELFF. Full variable domain (missing parts from reference TRBV5-1 and TRBJ2-2): KAGVTQTPRYLIKTRGQQVTLSCSPISGHRSVSWYQQTPGQGLQFLFEYFSETQRNKGNFPGRFSGRQFSNSRSEMNVSTLELGDSALYLCASSSVQGSFGELFFGEGSRLTVL.

This clonotype was detected many times. V and J are TRBV6-1 and TRBJ1-5; D possibly corresponds to TRBD1 (6 bases). In germline, CDR1 is MNHNS, CDR2 SASEGT. V dropped 3 bases and J dropped 4 bases, with 16 bases sitting between them. There are 16 residues in the CDR3. The CDR3 sequence: CASSDTGMVWNQPQHF. CDR3 DNA sequence: TGTGCCAGCAGTGATACAGGGATGGTTTGGAATCAGCCCCAGCATTTT.

This clonotype came up a few times. This chain uses TRBV19 with TRBJ2-7; the match to TRBD2 covers 9 bases. The trim removed 5 bases at V and 1 base at J, leaving 3 bases unmatched. This CDR3 is built from 14 residues. Germline CDR1 LNHDA, CDR2 SQIVND (reference sequence). CDR3 nucleotides: TGTGCCAGTAGTGGACTAGCGAGATCCTACGAGCAGTACTTC. The encoded protein is CASSGLARSYEQYF.

The chain employs TRBV9 and TRBJ1-3; D is unclear. V lost 3 bases and J 2 bases, leaving 6 bases between the germline ends. This CDR3 is 13 amino acids long. CDR1 is SGDLS, CDR2 YYNGEE, per germline. Here the CDR3 DNA reads TGTGCCAGCAGCGCGTTTCCTGGAAACACCATATATTTT. This translates into CASSAFPGNTIYF.

V and J are TRBV19 and TRBJ2-2; TRBD2 aligns across 8 bases. This CDR3 region has 15 residues. With 7 bases clipped from V and 4 bases from J, the junction kept 8 bases outside the gene matches. Per the germline V gene, CDR1 is LNHDA and CDR2 is SQIVND (reference sequence). DNA for the CDR3: TGTGCCAGTATCTCAGCAAGCGGGGGCACCGGGGAGCTGTTTTTT. Protein product: CASISASGGTGELFF.

V and J are TRBV3-1 and TRBJ2-7, with D perhaps assigned TRBD1 or TRBD2 (5 bases each). Between the trimmed V and J ends, which lost 3 bases and 4 bases, there was a span of 13 bases. Germline assignment: CDR1 LGHDT and CDR2 YNNKEL (reference sequence). CDR3 length: 14 residues. The CDR3 reads CASSQGPLTYEQYF. The CDR3 nucleotides read TGTGCCAGCAGCCAGGGACCCCTAACGTACGAGCAGTACTTC.

This clonotype has more than one count but fewer than ten. The rearrangement uses TRBV6-2 or TRBV6-3 and TRBJ2-7; D call uncertain. V was trimmed by 0 bases and J by 4 bases, leaving 13 bases between them. The germline CDR1 and CDR2 sequences are MNHEY and SVGEGT. The CDR3 is made up of 15 amino acids. CDR3 protein: CASSYSPRYGYEQYF. The CDR3 DNA is TGTGCCAGCAGTTACTCACCCAGATACGGATACGAGCAGTACTTC.

The chain employs TRBV20-1 and TRBJ2-2; TRBD1 agrees at 11 bases. CDR3 size: 15 residues. CDR1 DFQATT and CDR2 SNEGSKA come from the germline V gene (reference sequence). V lost 3 bases and J lost 6; bases outside the gene matches: 6. CDR3 loop: CSASGTGGNAGELFF. CDR3 nucleotides: TGCAGTGCTAGCGGGACAGGGGGTAACGCCGGGGAGCTGTTTTTT.